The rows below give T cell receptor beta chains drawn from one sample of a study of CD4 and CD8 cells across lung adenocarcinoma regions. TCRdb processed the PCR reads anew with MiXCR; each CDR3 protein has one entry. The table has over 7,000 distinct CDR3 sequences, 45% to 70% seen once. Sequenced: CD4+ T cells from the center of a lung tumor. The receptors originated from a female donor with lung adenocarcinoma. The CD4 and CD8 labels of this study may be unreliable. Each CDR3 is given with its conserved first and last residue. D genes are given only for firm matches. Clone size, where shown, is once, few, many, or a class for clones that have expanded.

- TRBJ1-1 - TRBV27 CASHKLENTEAFF TGTGCCAGCCATAAACTAGAGAACACTGAAGCTTTCTTT
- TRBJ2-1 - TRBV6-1 CASRAYSGLEAKNIQFF TGTGCCAGCAGGGCCTACTCCGGACTCGAGGCCAAAAACATTCAGTTCTTC
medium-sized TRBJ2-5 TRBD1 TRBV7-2 CASSLVGQGAAPQYF TGTGCCAGCAGCCTAGTGGGACAGGGGGCGGCCCCCCAGTACTTC
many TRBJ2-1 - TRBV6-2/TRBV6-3 CASSSAPPINEQFF TGTGCCAGCAGTTCAGCCCCCCCGATTAATGAGCAGTTCTTC
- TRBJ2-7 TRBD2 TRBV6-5 CASSSPGTSSYNEQYF TGTGCCAGCAGTTCTCCCGGGACTAGCTCCTACAATGAGCAGTACTTC
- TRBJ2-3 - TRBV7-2 CASSLIAGSLTDTQYF TGTGCCAGCAGCTTAATTGCTGGCAGTCTCACAGATACGCAGTATTTT
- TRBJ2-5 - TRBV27 CASRETRLGTQYF TGTGCCAGCAGAGAGACTAGGTTGGGTACCCAGTACTTC
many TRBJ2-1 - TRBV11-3 CASSLDWGSDNEQFF TGTGCCAGCAGCTTAGATTGGGGGAGCGACAATGAGCAGTTCTTC
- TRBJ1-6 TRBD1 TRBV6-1 CASSEALLGQGATGNSPLHF TGTGCCAGCAGTGAAGCGCTTCTCGGCCAGGGGGCTACGGGGAATTCACCCCTCCACTTT
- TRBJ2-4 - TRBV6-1 CASIGEVNIQYF TGTGCCAGCATAGGTGAGGTAAACATTCAGTACTTC
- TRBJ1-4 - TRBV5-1 CASSPTATNEKLFF TGCGCCAGCAGCCCGACAGCAACTAATGAAAAACTGTTTTTT
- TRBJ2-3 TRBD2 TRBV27 CASSPLSGRAKDTQYF TGTGCCAGCAGTCCACTTAGCGGGAGGGCCAAGGATACGCAGTATTTT
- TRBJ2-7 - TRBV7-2 CASSLGRGSYEQYF TGTGCCAGCAGCTTAGGTCGCGGTTCCTACGAGCAGTACTTT
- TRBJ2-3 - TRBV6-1 CASSEAGLDTQYF TGTGCCAGCAGTGAAGCGGGTTTAGATACGCAGTATTTT
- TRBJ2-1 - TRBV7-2 CASSLDSRGPNEQFF TGTGCCAGCAGCTTAGATAGCAGGGGACCCAATGAGCAGTTCTTC
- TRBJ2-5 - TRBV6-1 CASSLDGGALSQETQYF TGTGCCAGCAGTCTGGATGGAGGGGCCCTCTCCCAAGAGACCCAGTACTTC
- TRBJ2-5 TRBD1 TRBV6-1 CASRQGSAETQYF TGTGCCAGCAGACAGGGGAGCGCGGAGACCCAGTACTTC
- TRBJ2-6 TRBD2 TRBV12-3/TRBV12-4 CASSSGLGLAGGDSGANVLTF TGTGCCAGCAGTTCCGGTTTGGGACTAGCGGGAGGAGACTCTGGGGCCAACGTCCTGACTTTC
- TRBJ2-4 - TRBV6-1 CASSDGGRVVENTQYF TGTGCCAGCAGCGACGGGGGGCGGGTAGTCGAAAATACGCAGTATTTC
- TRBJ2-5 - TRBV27 CASTNVGGEGEIQYF TGTGCCAGCACCAACGTCGGCGGGGAAGGAGAGATCCAGTACTTC
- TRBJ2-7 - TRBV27 CASSSPGQGWYEQYF TGTGCCAGCAGTTCCCCCGGCCAGGGGTGGTACGAGCAGTACTTC
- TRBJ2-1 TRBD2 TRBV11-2 CASSLEAGVKEQFF TGTGCCAGCAGCTTAGAGGCGGGAGTAAAAGAGCAGTTCTTC
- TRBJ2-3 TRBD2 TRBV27 CASSARLAGAKNMQYF TGTGCCAGCAGTGCCCGACTAGCGGGAGCCAAAAATATGCAGTATTTT
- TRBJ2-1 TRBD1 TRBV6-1 CASRRQGVSNEQFF TGTGCCAGCAGGAGACAGGGAGTCTCCAATGAGCAGTTCTTC
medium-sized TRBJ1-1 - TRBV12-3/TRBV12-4 CASRFLGTVEAFF TGTGCCAGCAGGTTCCTCGGGACCGTTGAAGCTTTCTTT
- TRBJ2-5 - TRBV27 CASTNLGRDQDTQYF TGTGCCAGCACCAACCTCGGCCGGGACCAAGACACCCAGTACTTC
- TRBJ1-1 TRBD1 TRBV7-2 CASSLEGAGRSEAFF TGTGCCAGCAGCTTAGAGGGGGCTGGGAGGAGCGAAGCTTTCTTT
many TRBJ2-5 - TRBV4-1 CASSEQETQYF TGCGCCAGCAGCGAGCAAGAGACCCAGTACTTC
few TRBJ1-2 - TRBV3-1 CASSQDVGSGGYTF TGTGCCAGCAGCCAAGACGTAGGGTCGGGTGGCTACACCTTC
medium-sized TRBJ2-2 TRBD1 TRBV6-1 CASRPTGGTSGELFF TGTGCCAGCAGACCGACAGGGGGTACTTCCGGGGAGCTGTTTTTT
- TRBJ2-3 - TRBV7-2 CARSFTGEGPDEQYF TGTGCCAGGAGCTTCACGGGAGAGGGCCCAGACGAGCAGTATTTT
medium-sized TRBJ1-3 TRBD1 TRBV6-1 CASTPGQGSNTIYF TGTGCCAGCACCCCGGGACAGGGTAGCAACACCATATATTTT
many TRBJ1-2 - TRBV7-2 CASTPGAGGYTF TGTGCCAGCACACCGGGGGCCGGGGGCTACACCTTC
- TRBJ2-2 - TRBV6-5 CASSYTTGRGELFF TGTGCCAGCAGTTACACGACTGGCCGCGGGGAGCTGTTTTTT
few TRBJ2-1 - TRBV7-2 CASSLGGSRRNEQFF TGTGCCAGCAGCTTAGGAGGTTCCAGGCGAAATGAGCAGTTCTTC
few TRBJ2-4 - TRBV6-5 CASSYRAKNIQYF TGTGCCAGCAGTTACAGGGCCAAAAACATTCAGTACTTC
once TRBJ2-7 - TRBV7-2 CASSFTGEGTDAQYF TGTGCCAGCAGCTTTACGGGAGAGGGCACAGACGCGCAGTACTTC
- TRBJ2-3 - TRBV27 CASSAWGAGAKNIQYF TGTGCCAGCAGCGCCTGGGGGGCGGGAGCCAAAAACATTCAGTATTTT
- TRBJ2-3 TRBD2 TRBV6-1 CAGRWGGDKETQYF TGTGCGGGCCGTTGGGGGGGAGACAAAGAGACCCAGTATTTC
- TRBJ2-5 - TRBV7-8 CASSLDGTQETQYF TGTGCCAGCAGCTTAGATGGGACACAAGAGACCCAGTACTTC
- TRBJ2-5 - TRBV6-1 CASSAGLGETQYF TGTGCCAGCAGTGCTGGGCTCGGGGAGACCCAGTACTTC
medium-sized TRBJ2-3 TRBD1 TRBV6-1 CASRTSPGTGTDTQYF TGTGCCAGCAGGACCAGCCCCGGGACAGGTACAGATACGCAGTATTTT
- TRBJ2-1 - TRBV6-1 CASSVGGYYNEQFF TGTGCCAGCAGTGTTGGGGGGTACTACAATGAGCAGTTCTTC
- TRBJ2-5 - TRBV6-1 CGGRDPETQYF TGTGGGGGCCGGGACCCAGAGACCCAGTACTTC
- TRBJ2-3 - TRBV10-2 CASRQGQGTEPQYF TGCGCCAGCAGACAGGGTCAGGGCACAGAGCCGCAGTACTTT
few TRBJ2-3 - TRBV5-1 CASSLVGRSDTQYF TGCGCCAGCAGCTTGGTCGGCAGATCAGATACGCAGTATTTT
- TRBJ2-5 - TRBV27 CAAGHGGRDQETQYF TGTGCCGCCGGGCACGGGGGCCGTGACCAAGAGACCCAGTACTTC
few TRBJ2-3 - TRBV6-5 CASSYSGTDTQYF TGTGCCAGCAGTTACAGCGGCACAGATACGCAGTATTTT
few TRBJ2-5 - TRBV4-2 CASSQRPTGEGRETQYF TGTGCCAGCAGCCAACGACCGACAGGGGAGGGTCGAGAGACCCAGTACTTC
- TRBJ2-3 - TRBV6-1 CARSAARGPDTQYF TGTGCCAGGAGCGCGGCCCGCGGGCCAGATACGCAGTATTTC
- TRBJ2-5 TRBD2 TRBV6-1 CASRSGGSETQYF TGTGCCAGCAGGTCGGGAGGATCGGAGACCCAGTACTTC
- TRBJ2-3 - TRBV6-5 CAGSYWVSTGTQYF TGTGCGGGCAGCTACTGGGTGAGCACCGGGACGCAGTATTTT
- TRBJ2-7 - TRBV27 CASRARLGGDPETQYF TGTGCCAGCAGGGCGCGACTGGGGGGTGACCCAGAGACGCAGTACTTC
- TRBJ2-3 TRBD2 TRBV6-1 CASSAQPGLAGLATDTQYF TGTGCCAGCAGTGCCCAACCGGGACTAGCGGGGTTAGCGACAGATACGCAGTATTTT
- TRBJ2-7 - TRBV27 CASSLVALNHYEQYF TGTGCCAGCAGTTTGGTAGCGTTAAATCACTACGAGCAGTACTTC
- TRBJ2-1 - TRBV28 CASSLVSGSYNEQFF TGTGCCAGCAGTTTAGTGAGCGGGTCCTACAATGAGCAGTTCTTC